Shown below are 9 T cell receptor beta chains from a single sample sequenced in a study of T cells in Graves' hyperthyroidism and ophthalmopathy. Regions amplified from RNA transcripts were the TCR beta CDR3 regions. First-round RT-PCR with HTBI primers amplified the TCR CDR3 region. TCRdb reprocessed the multiplex PCR reads via MiXCR and lists one record per CDR3 protein. The sample has some 420,000 distinct CDR3 sequences; around 15% are singletons. Specimen: blood. Receptors were obtained from a woman in her late teens or twenties with Graves' hyperthyroidism.

This clonotype was seen repeatedly, ten times or more. The rearrangement joins TRBV6-2 or TRBV6-3 to TRBJ2-1; D gene ambiguous. Germline V gives CDR1 MNHEY, CDR2 SVGEGT. The CDR3 has 11 residues. V gave up 4 bases and J gave up 10 bases, with 8 bases separating them. The CDR3 coding sequence is TGTGCCAGCAGTTTGTTTTTCGAGCAGTTCTTC. Translated: CASSLFFEQFF.

This clonotype was picked up a small number of times. The chain combines TRBV20-1 with TRBJ2-1, with 9 nucleotides matching TRBD1. V lost 3 bases, J lost 3 bases, and 21 bases stayed unmatched. This CDR3 comprises 20 residues. The V gene's germline CDR1 is DFQATT and CDR2 SNEGSKA (reference sequence). DNA for the CDR3: TGCAGTGCTAGTATTAGGGGGACAGGGTTGTCTAATTCTTACTACAATGAGCAGTTCTTC. This encodes CSASIRGTGLSNSYYNEQFF.

This clonotype showed up many times. The V and J genes are TRBV20-1 and TRBJ1-1, with TRBD1 matching over 10 bases. V trimming: 3 bases; J trimming: 3 bases; junction bases outside the gene matches: 4. CDR3 length: 14 amino acids. CDR1 and CDR2 from the germline V gene are DFQATT and SNEGSKA (reference sequence). In DNA, the CDR3 is TGCAGTGCTAGCGACGGACAGGGGGACACTGAAGCTTTCTTT. This codes for CSASDGQGDTEAFF.

This clonotype was observed many times. V gene TRBV6-6 combines with J gene TRBJ1-1; possible D gene TRBD1, 5 bases. CDR1 is MNHNY, CDR2 SVGAGI, per germline (reference sequence). The CDR3 totals 14 residues. With 0 bases removed from V and 4 bases from J, the gap between germline ends came to 9 bases. The CDR3 loop reads CASSYSSGITEAFF. The CDR3 DNA sequence: TGTGCCAGCAGTTACTCCTCAGGGATCACTGAAGCTTTCTTT.

There are many counts of this clonotype. The J gene is TRBJ1-1, the V gene TRBV13; D ambiguous. V lost 3 bases and J lost 3, with 8 bases in between. This CDR3 comprises 13 residues. CDR1 and CDR2 (germline): PRHDT, FYEKMQ (reference sequence). CDR3 region: CASSFFEDTEAFF. The CDR3 DNA is TGTGCCAGCAGCTTTTTCGAGGACACTGAAGCTTTCTTT.

This clonotype was recorded at least ten times. The genes are TRBV7-8 and TRBJ2-2; D is possibly TRBD2 (6 bases). The CDR3 sequence is 17 residues long. Germline CDR1 SGHVS, CDR2 FQNEAQ. The V end lost 2 bases, the J end lost 1 base, and 14 bases lay between the germline ends. The CDR3 spells CASSLNPGTVNTGELFF. In DNA form, the CDR3 reads TGTGCCAGCAGCTTAAACCCCGGGACTGTGAACACCGGGGAGCTGTTTTTT. Combining the CDR3 with reference TRBV7-8 and TRBJ2-2 gives the whole variable domain GAGVSQSPRYKVAKRGQDVALRCDPISGHVSLFWYQQALGQGPEFLTYFQNEAQLDKSGLPSDRFFAERPEGSVSTLKIQRTQQEDSAVYLCASSLNPGTVNTGELFFGEGSRLTVL.

V usage is TRBV19 and J usage is TRBJ2-4, with 9 bases that match TRBD1. The germline V gene encodes CDR1 LNHDA and CDR2 SQIVND (reference sequence). After removal of 4 bases from V and 0 bases from J, the junction contained 4 bases not matched to a gene. The CDR3 contains 16 residues. The CDR3 DNA follows: TGTGCCAGTAGTACGACAGGGGGGCTAGCCAAAAACATTCAGTACTTC. As protein: CASSTTGGLAKNIQYF. The full variable domain, rest sourced from reference TRBV19 and TRBJ2-4, is DGGITQSPKYLFRKEGQNVTLSCEQNLNHDAMYWYRQDPGQGLRLIYYSQIVNDFQKGDIAEGYSVSREKKESFPLTVTSAQKNPTAFYLCASSTTGGLAKNIQYFGAGTRLSVL.

This clonotype occurred a few times. This chain links TRBV7-3 with TRBJ2-2, with D maybe TRBD2 (6 bases). Germline V gene sequence: CDR1 SGHTA, CDR2 FQGTGA. CDR3 size: 14 residues. V was clipped by 5 bases and J by 4 bases, with 11 bases between them. CDR3 DNA sequence: TGTGCCAGCAGCCCCGGGACTTTCACCGGGGAGCTGTTTTTT. It translates to CASSPGTFTGELFF.

Notes on this clonotype: With a much larger clone just one base away, this may be a read error. The chain joins TRBV6-1 to TRBJ1-2; the D gene is possibly TRBD1 (6 bases). Germline assignment: CDR1 MNHNS and CDR2 SASEGT. The CDR3 runs to 13 residues. CDR3 sequence reads: CANSEWGHDGYTF. DNA of the CDR3: TGTGCCAACAGTGAGTGGGGGCACGATGGCTACACCTTC.